This passage covers 30 T cell receptor beta chains from one sample sequenced in a study of cytomegalovirus exposure and HLA in healthy donors. Produced via immunoSEQ multiplex PCR; TCRdb's table is partial and in-frame only. Of roughly 150,000 clones in the sample, roughly 90% were seen once. The sample consisted of PBMCs. The receptors come from a woman under 30 in good health and CMV-seronegative.

The V and J genes are TRBV5-6 and TRBJ1-5; no clear D gene. This CDR3 spans 14 amino acids. The germline gives CDR1 SGHDT, CDR2 YYEEEE. V was cut by 4 bases and J by 7 bases, with 15 bases left in between. DNA of the CDR3: TGTGCCAGCAGCGCTTGGAGCGCGGGGCAGCCCCAGCATTTT. Translating gives CASSAWSAGQPQHF.

This sequence joins TRBV4-3 and TRBJ1-4, with D possibly matching TRBD1 (5 bases). The CDR3 covers 15 residues. Germline lookup yields CDR1 LGHNA and CDR2 YSLEER. Trimming took off 4 bases at V and 5 bases at J, with 14 bases between the two ends. The CDR3 DNA follows: TGCGCCAGCAGCCGGAGGGTCAGGGAAAATGAAAAACTGTTTTTT. Amino acid sequence: CASSRRVRENEKLFF.

The V and J genes are TRBV4-3 and TRBJ1-2; D might be TRBD1 (5 bases). V shed 2 bases and J shed 8 bases, with 21 bases lying between them. CDR3 length: 16 residues. Germline loops: CDR1 LGHNA, CDR2 YSLEER. The CDR3 region is CASSQRTGTSRGGYTF. The CDR3 DNA reads as TGCGCCAGCAGCCAACGCACGGGGACTTCCAGAGGGGGCTACACCTTC.

In this sample, this clone turned up once. The chain carries TRBV9 and TRBJ2-7, with 9 bases lining up with TRBD1. Germline loops: CDR1 SGDLS, CDR2 YYNGEE. With 5 bases clipped from V and 3 bases from J, the junction kept 6 bases outside the gene matches. The CDR3 is 14 amino acids. CDR3 coding DNA: TGTGCCAGCAGTCCGGGACAGGGATACTACGAGCAGTACTTC. Its protein product is CASSPGQGYYEQYF.

The CDR3 DNA reads TGTGCCAGCAGCGGGCTGGGGGGGCAAACCGGGGAGCTGTTTTTT. Amino acid sequence: CASSGLGGQTGELFF. The chain couples TRBV7-2 to TRBJ2-2; weak D call: TRBD2 (7 bases). CDR1 is SGHTA and CDR2 is FQGNSA in the germline V gene. The CDR3 spans 15 residues. Trimming stripped 5 bases from V and 5 bases from J, with 15 bases between.

This clone came up once. The chain links TRBV6-1 to TRBJ1-1; a possible D gene is TRBD1 (5 bases). The CDR3 consists of 14 residues. The ends were cut back, 5 bases at V and 6 bases at J, with 16 bases in the middle. In germline, CDR1 is MNHNS, CDR2 SASEGT. Here the CDR3 reads CASSTGGVGPEAFF. CDR3 sequence (DNA): TGTGCCAGCAGTACCGGGGGGGTGGGACCTGAAGCTTTCTTT.

The J gene is TRBJ2-5, the V gene TRBV27; 7 bases agree with TRBD1. The CDR3 is made up of 14 amino acids. Trimming cost V 5 bases and J 5 bases; bases outside gene matches: 8. CDR1 is MNHEY, CDR2 SMNVEV, per germline (reference sequence). The CDR3 sequence is CASSERGPWETQYF. The CDR3, as DNA: TGTGCCAGCAGTGAGAGGGGGCCGTGGGAGACCCAGTACTTC.

The gene calls are TRBV29-1 and TRBJ2-3, with 14 bases fitting TRBD2. Germline V CDR1 and CDR2: SQVTM, ANQGSEA. The CDR3 runs to 15 residues. The V and J ends lost 7 bases and 2 bases, in that order; junction bases with no gene match: 5. CDR3 bases: TGCAGCGGCCGGACTAGCGGGGGGCTCACAGATACGCAGTATTTT. Its translation is CSGRTSGGLTDTQYF.

The chain carries TRBV19 and TRBJ2-1; 11 bases line up with TRBD2. V shed 7 bases and J 6 bases; nucleotides not matched to a gene: 5. The germline V gene encodes CDR1 LNHDA and CDR2 SQIVND (reference sequence). This CDR3 contains 14 residues. Written as DNA, the CDR3 is TGTGCCAGTAAAAGCCTAGCGGGAGGCAATGAGCAGTTCTTC. It translates to CASKSLAGGNEQFF. Full variable domain (outside the CDR3, taken from reference TRBV19 and TRBJ2-1): DGGITQSPKYLFRKEGQNVTLSCEQNLNHDAMYWYRQDPGQGLRLIYYSQIVNDFQKGDIAEGYSVSREKKESFPLTVTSAQKNPTAFYLCASKSLAGGNEQFFGPGTRLTVL.

This chain joins TRBV9 and TRBJ2-1; 7 nucleotides line up with TRBD2. Per germline, CDR1 SGDLS and CDR2 YYNGEE. Trimming removed 0 bases from V and 2 bases from J; junction bases left unmatched: 2. CDR3 length equals 15 residues. CDR3 in DNA: TGTGCCAGCAGCGTAGGAGCGGGGACCTACAATGAGCAGTTCTTC. It is translated as CASSVGAGTYNEQFF.

This clone was recorded once. The CDR3 sequence: CASSLRDRNQPQHF. The CDR3, as DNA: TGTGCCAGCAGCTTGCGCGACAGGAATCAGCCCCAGCATTTT. The V and J genes are TRBV5-6 and TRBJ1-5; D might be TRBD1 (6 bases). The CDR3 is 14 amino acids. Germline V gene data show CDR1 as SGHDT and CDR2 as YYEEEE. With 1 base removed from V and 4 bases from J, the gap between germline ends came to 9 bases. Variable domain in full (rest from reference TRBV5-6 and TRBJ1-5): DAGVTQSPTHLIKTRGQQVTLRCSPKSGHDTVSWYQQALGQGPQFIFQYYEEEERQRGNFPDRFSGHQFPNYSSELNVNALLLGDSALYLCASSLRDRNQPQHFGDGTRLSIL.

This clone was detected once. DNA for the CDR3: TGTGCCAGCAGGGGGCAGAGCTCCTACAATGAGCAGTTCTTC. It translates to CASRGQSSYNEQFF. This chain links TRBV2 with TRBJ2-1; perhaps TRBD1 as D (5 bases). CDR1 is SNHLY, CDR2 FYNNEI, per germline. The length of the CDR3 is 14 residues. The V end lost 6 bases, the J end lost 0 bases, and 9 bases lay between the germline ends.

This clone was recorded only once. The rearrangement links TRBV2 to TRBJ2-3; TRBD1 matches at 8 bases. CDR1 is SNHLY, CDR2 FYNNEI, per germline. The CDR3 length is 13 residues. After removal of 6 bases from V and 6 bases from J, the junction contained 5 bases not matched to a gene. This chain's CDR3 is CASSADRGDTQYF. The CDR3, as DNA: TGTGCCAGCAGCGCTGACAGGGGCGATACGCAGTATTTT.

The chain carries TRBV7-3 and TRBJ2-5, with no clear D. Germline V gene data show CDR1 as SGHTA and CDR2 as FQGTGA. The length of the CDR3 is 13 residues. The V end lost 4 bases, the J end lost 4 bases, and 10 bases lay between the germline ends. The CDR3 reads CASSWAVGETQYF. Here the CDR3 DNA reads TGTGCCAGCAGCTGGGCAGTGGGAGAGACCCAGTACTTC.

The chain links TRBV5-1 to TRBJ2-7, with D perhaps matching TRBD1 (6 bases). This CDR3 contains 13 residues. The V gene lost 5 bases and the J gene lost 6 bases, with 15 bases spanning the gap. The V gene's germline CDR1 is SGHRS and CDR2 YFSETQ. CDR3: CASSLQGPAEQYF. CDR3 nucleotide sequence: TGCGCCAGCAGTTTACAGGGTCCCGCCGAGCAGTACTTC.

With respect to this clone: The junction differs from germline at one of its ends, possibly a read error. This chain uses TRBV7-2 with TRBJ2-3, with TRBD1 as a possible D gene (7 bases). Germline CDR1 reads SGHTA; CDR2 reads FQGNSA. The length of the CDR3 is 12 residues. The chain's CDR3 is CASSLGAGTDIF. CDR3 DNA: TGTGCCAGCAGCTTAGGGGCGGGGACAGACATTTTT.

The chain recombines TRBV15 with TRBJ2-5, with D possibly matching TRBD1 (7 bases). The V and J ends lost 1 base and 1 base respectively, with 13 bases between them. The CDR3 has 16 residues. The germline gives CDR1 LNHNV, CDR2 YYDKDF (reference sequence). The CDR3 DNA is TGTGCCACCAGCAGAGCCTCAGGGGGGTTCCAAGAGACCCAGTACTTC. Translating gives CATSRASGGFQETQYF.

This clone was recorded once. The rearrangement joins TRBV7-6 to TRBJ1-3, with TRBD1 as a possible D gene (5 bases). CDR3 length: 14 residues. CDR1 is SGHVS and CDR2 is FNYEAQ in the germline V gene. V shed 4 bases and J shed 1 base, with 8 bases lying between them. Here the CDR3 reads CASSSGFSGNTIYF. The CDR3 DNA reads as TGTGCCAGCAGCTCAGGGTTTTCTGGAAACACCATATATTTT.

The sample holds a few counts of this clone. The rearrangement uses TRBV6-1 and TRBJ1-5, with a weak D call TRBD1 (5 bases). The CDR3 covers 17 residues. Germline lookup yields CDR1 MNHNS and CDR2 SASEGT. Trimming cost V 1 base and J 4 bases, with 17 bases left between them. CDR3 loop: CASSEVTRGEGNQPQHF. The CDR3 nucleotides are TGTGCCAGCAGTGAAGTTACCCGGGGGGAGGGGAATCAGCCCCAGCATTTT.

This clone is a singleton in its sample. The rearrangement links TRBV2 to TRBJ2-4; the match to TRBD1 covers 8 bases. The CDR3 covers 15 residues. The V segment lost 7 bases and the J segment 2 bases; nucleotides outside the gene matches: 7. CDR1 and CDR2 from the germline V gene are SNHLY and FYNNEI. This chain's CDR3 is CASIKDRVTKNIQYF. In DNA, the CDR3 is TGTGCCAGCATTAAGGACAGGGTAACCAAAAACATTCAGTACTTC.

The chain links TRBV10-2 to TRBJ2-1, with D perhaps matching TRBD1 (6 bases). V was cut by 6 bases and J by 4 bases, with 10 bases left in between. This CDR3 comprises 13 residues. The germline V gene encodes CDR1 WSHSY and CDR2 SAAADI. The CDR3 protein is CASSLTGYNEQFF. DNA for the CDR3: TGCGCCAGCAGCCTCACAGGGTACAATGAGCAGTTCTTC.

The V and J genes are TRBV27 and TRBJ2-1, with 9 bases aligning to TRBD1. The germline V gene has CDR1 MNHEY and CDR2 SMNVEV (reference sequence). The CDR3 spans 21 residues. V shed 1 base and J 0 bases; nucleotides not matched to a gene: 16. CDR3 in DNA: TGTGCCAGCAGTTTATTAGTGGGCGGGACAGGGCCTGAATTCTCCTACAATGAGCAGTTCTTC. It is translated as CASSLLVGGTGPEFSYNEQFF.

V is TRBV30 and J is TRBJ2-1, with TRBD2 matching over 12 bases. The CDR3 sequence is 16 residues long. CDR1 and CDR2 from the germline V gene are GTSNPN and SVGIG (reference sequence). The trim removed 0 bases at V and 2 bases at J, leaving 2 bases unmatched. CDR3 protein: CAWSVPSGGAYNEQFF. The DNA of the CDR3 is TGTGCCTGGAGTGTACCTAGCGGGGGGGCCTACAATGAGCAGTTCTTC.

The sample holds a few counts of this clone. DNA of the CDR3: TGTGCCAGCAGGATGGACAGGGGTATTACAGATACGCAGTATTTT. Its translation: CASRMDRGITDTQYF. The rearrangement links TRBV6-1 to TRBJ2-3; 9 bases map to TRBD1. V was pared by 6 bases and J by 3 bases, with 7 bases of the junction left unmatched. Per germline, CDR1 MNHNS and CDR2 SASEGT. The length of the CDR3 is 15 residues.

This chain joins TRBV5-1 and TRBJ1-2; D call uncertain. Trimming left V 0 bases short and J 3 bases short, with 15 bases between. Germline V gene lookup returns CDR1 SGHRS and CDR2 YFSETQ. The CDR3 totals 16 residues. CDR3 in amino acids: CASSLVAIGKDYGYTF. CDR3 nucleotides: TGCGCCAGCAGCTTGGTAGCTATAGGAAAAGACTATGGCTACACCTTC.

This rearrangement joins TRBV6-1 to TRBJ1-1; D not resolved. Trimming removed 6 bases from V and 8 bases from J, with 4 bases in between. The V gene's germline CDR1 is MNHNS and CDR2 SASEGT. CDR3 length: 9 residues. CDR3 protein: CASSREAFF. The CDR3, as DNA: TGTGCCAGCAGCCGGGAAGCTTTCTTT.

This clone showed up just once. The chain combines TRBV5-8 with TRBJ1-5, with D unresolved. Germline V gene data show CDR1 as SGHTS and CDR2 as YDEGEE. This CDR3 contains 15 residues. Trimming removed 0 bases from V and 6 bases from J, with 13 bases in between. The CDR3 DNA reads as TGTGCCAGCAGCTTGGAACTGGTTATGAGTCAGCCCCAGCATTTT. This codes for CASSLELVMSQPQHF.

The chain recombines TRBV6-6 with TRBJ1-2; D ambiguous. The V gene's germline CDR1 is MNHNY and CDR2 SVGAGI (reference sequence). The CDR3 runs to 12 residues. V lost 6 bases and J 7 bases, leaving 12 bases between the germline ends. The CDR3 DNA is TGTGCCAGCAGCGGGGTTGAGGCTGGCTACACCTTC. Its translation is CASSGVEAGYTF.

As regards this clone: Other DNA sequences within the sample encode an identical CDR3. The gene calls are TRBV9 and TRBJ2-5; the D gene is possibly TRBD2 (6 bases). The CDR3 length is 12 residues. Trimming left V 4 bases short and J 5 bases short, with 9 bases between. CDR1 SGDLS and CDR2 YYNGEE come from the germline V gene. The DNA for the CDR3 is TGTGCCAGCAGCCCCCGGGGGGAGACCCAGTACTTC. As protein: CASSPRGETQYF.

The chain employs TRBV5-4 and TRBJ1-1; D remains ambiguous. The CDR3 loop spans 11 amino acids. The V gene lost 2 bases and the J gene lost 8 bases, with 7 bases spanning the gap. Germline CDR1 is SGHNT and CDR2 is YYREEE (reference sequence). CDR3 sequence: CASSLQQEAFF. The CDR3 DNA is TGTGCCAGCAGCTTACAACAGGAAGCTTTCTTT.